This is a list of T cell receptor beta chains from one sample in a study of blood T cell repertoires in COVID-19. TCRdb's copy holds only in-frame clones and misses some; the assay was immunoSEQ multiplex PCR. The table shows about 68,000 clones, with 75% to 90% occurring only once. Specimen: peripheral blood. These receptors originate from an elderly man with COVID-19, enrolled during active disease. Each CDR3 is given with its conserved first and last residue. Fields, in order: D gene, V gene, clone size, J gene, CDR3 DNA, CDR3 protein. D genes are given only for firm matches. Size is omitted from some rows. Given values are once, few, many or a class for expanded clones.

d_gene: TRBD1
v_gene: TRBV29-1
abundance: NA
j_gene: TRBJ1-3
CDR3nt: TGCAGCATCACAGGGGGTGGGCTTGGAAACACCATATATTTT
CDR3aa: CSITGGGLGNTIYF

d_gene: NA
v_gene: TRBV5-3
abundance: NA
j_gene: TRBJ2-7
CDR3nt: TGTGCCAGAAGCTTCCTTCCTGACAGAACCTACGAGCAGTACTTC
CDR3aa: CARSFLPDRTYEQYF

d_gene: TRBD1
v_gene: TRBV19
abundance: NA
j_gene: TRBJ1-1
CDR3nt: TGTGCCAGTAGTAGGACGGGACAGGGGGCGTTTAACACTGAAGCTTTCTTT
CDR3aa: CASSRTGQGAFNTEAFF

d_gene: NA
v_gene: TRBV18
abundance: NA
j_gene: TRBJ1-2
CDR3nt: TGTGCCAGCTCAACAGCCCCAGGGGCAGACTATGGCTACACCTTC
CDR3aa: CASSTAPGADYGYTF

d_gene: NA
v_gene: TRBV2
abundance: NA
j_gene: TRBJ1-2
CDR3nt: TGTGCCAGCAGTGACCCCTTCTCGGGTGGCTACACCTTC
CDR3aa: CASSDPFSGGYTF

d_gene: TRBD1
v_gene: TRBV3-1/TRBV3-2
abundance: NA
j_gene: TRBJ1-6
CDR3nt: TGTGCCAGCAGCCAAGATGCGGGACAGGGCAGATCACCCCTCCACTTT
CDR3aa: CASSQDAGQGRSPLHF

d_gene: NA
v_gene: TRBV5-6
abundance: NA
j_gene: TRBJ1-4
CDR3nt: TGTGCCAGCAGCTTTGACAGGTTTGGCGAAAAACTGTTTTTT
CDR3aa: CASSFDRFGEKLFF

d_gene: TRBD1
v_gene: TRBV6-6
abundance: few
j_gene: TRBJ1-3
CDR3nt: TGTGCCAGCAGTTTACAGGGGGCGTCTGGAAACACCATATATTTT
CDR3aa: CASSLQGASGNTIYF

d_gene: TRBD2
v_gene: TRBV7-9
abundance: few
j_gene: TRBJ2-7
CDR3nt: TGTGCCAGCAGCACGGGGGGACCTGCCTGGGAGCAGTACTTC
CDR3aa: CASSTGGPAWEQYF

d_gene: NA
v_gene: TRBV6-2/TRBV6-3
abundance: NA
j_gene: TRBJ1-1
CDR3nt: TGTGCCAGCAGTTACCTGGGAGGTGGCACTGAAGCTTTCTTT
CDR3aa: CASSYLGGGTEAFF

d_gene: TRBD1
v_gene: TRBV11-3
abundance: NA
j_gene: TRBJ2-7
CDR3nt: TGTGCCAGCAGCTTATTCGACAGGGCCTACGAGCAGTACTTC
CDR3aa: CASSLFDRAYEQYF

d_gene: NA
v_gene: TRBV14
abundance: NA
j_gene: TRBJ2-3
CDR3nt: TGTGCCAGCAGCCAAGATAAAGTAGGGGGATGGGCAGATACGCAGTATTTT
CDR3aa: CASSQDKVGGWADTQYF

d_gene: TRBD1
v_gene: TRBV5-6
abundance: NA
j_gene: TRBJ1-1
CDR3nt: TGTGCCAGCAGCCTCGGGACAGGGGAAGCTTTCTTT
CDR3aa: CASSLGTGEAFF

d_gene: NA
v_gene: TRBV10-3
abundance: NA
j_gene: TRBJ2-7
CDR3nt: TGTGCCATCAGTGAGTCGGGCGGGAAAGGAGGGGTCCCCTACGAGCAGTACTTC
CDR3aa: CAISESGGKGGVPYEQYF

d_gene: NA
v_gene: TRBV10-2
abundance: NA
j_gene: TRBJ2-2
CDR3nt: TGCGCCAGCCAAACAGGGACAAACACCGGGGAGCTGTTTTTT
CDR3aa: CASQTGTNTGELFF

d_gene: TRBD1
v_gene: TRBV29-1
abundance: NA
j_gene: TRBJ1-1
CDR3nt: TGCAGCGCCTCGGACAGGACGAACACTGAAGCTTTCTTT
CDR3aa: CSASDRTNTEAFF